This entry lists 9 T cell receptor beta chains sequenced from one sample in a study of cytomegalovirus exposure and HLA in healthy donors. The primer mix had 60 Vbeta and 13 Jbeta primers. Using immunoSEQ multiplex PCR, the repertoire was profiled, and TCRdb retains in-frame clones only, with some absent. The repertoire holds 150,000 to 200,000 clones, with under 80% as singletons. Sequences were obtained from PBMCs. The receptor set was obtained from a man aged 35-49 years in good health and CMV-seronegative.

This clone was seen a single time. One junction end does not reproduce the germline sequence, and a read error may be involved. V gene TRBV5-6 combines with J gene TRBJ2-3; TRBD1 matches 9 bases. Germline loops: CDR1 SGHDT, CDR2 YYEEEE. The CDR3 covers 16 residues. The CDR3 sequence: CAGSPGQGTNTDTQYF. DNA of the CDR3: TGTGCCGGCAGCCCGGGACAGGGAACGAACACAGATACGCAGTATTTT.

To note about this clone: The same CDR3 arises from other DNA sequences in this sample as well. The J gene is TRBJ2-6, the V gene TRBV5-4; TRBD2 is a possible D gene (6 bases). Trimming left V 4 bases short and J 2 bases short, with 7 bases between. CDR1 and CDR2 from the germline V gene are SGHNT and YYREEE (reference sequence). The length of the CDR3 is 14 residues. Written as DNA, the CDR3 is TGTGCCAGCAGCACGGGAGCTGGGGCCAACGTCCTGACTTTC. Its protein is CASSTGAGANVLTF.

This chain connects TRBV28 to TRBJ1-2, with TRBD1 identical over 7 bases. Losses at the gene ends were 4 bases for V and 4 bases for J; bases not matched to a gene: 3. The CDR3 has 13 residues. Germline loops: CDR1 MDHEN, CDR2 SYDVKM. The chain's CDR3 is CASSSTGLYGYTF. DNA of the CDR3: TGTGCCAGCAGTTCGACAGGGCTCTATGGCTACACCTTC.

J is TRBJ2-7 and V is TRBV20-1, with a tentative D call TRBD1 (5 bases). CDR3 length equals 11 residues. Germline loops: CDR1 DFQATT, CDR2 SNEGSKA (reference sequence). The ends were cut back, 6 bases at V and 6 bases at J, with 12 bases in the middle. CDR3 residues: CSARIQGEQYF. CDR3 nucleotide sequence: TGCAGTGCCAGAATTCAGGGCGAGCAGTACTTC.

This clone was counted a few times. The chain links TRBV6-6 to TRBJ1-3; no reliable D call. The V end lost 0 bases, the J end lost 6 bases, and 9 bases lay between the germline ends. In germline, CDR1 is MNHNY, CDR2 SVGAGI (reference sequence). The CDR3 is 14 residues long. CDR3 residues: CASSYSRTANTIYF. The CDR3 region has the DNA TGTGCCAGCAGTTACTCGAGGACTGCAAACACCATATATTTT.

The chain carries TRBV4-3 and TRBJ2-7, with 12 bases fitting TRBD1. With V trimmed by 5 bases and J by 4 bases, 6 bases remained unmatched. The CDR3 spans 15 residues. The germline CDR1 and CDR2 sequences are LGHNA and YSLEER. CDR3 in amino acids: CASSVRDRGHYEQYF. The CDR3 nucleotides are TGCGCCAGCAGCGTCCGGGACAGGGGGCATTACGAGCAGTACTTC.

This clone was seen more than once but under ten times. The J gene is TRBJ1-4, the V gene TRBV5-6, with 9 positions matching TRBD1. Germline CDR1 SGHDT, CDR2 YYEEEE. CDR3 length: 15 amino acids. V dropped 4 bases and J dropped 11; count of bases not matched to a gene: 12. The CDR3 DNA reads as TGTGCCAGCAGCCCCACCGGGACAGGGTCGGAGAAACTGTTTTTT. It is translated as CASSPTGTGSEKLFF.

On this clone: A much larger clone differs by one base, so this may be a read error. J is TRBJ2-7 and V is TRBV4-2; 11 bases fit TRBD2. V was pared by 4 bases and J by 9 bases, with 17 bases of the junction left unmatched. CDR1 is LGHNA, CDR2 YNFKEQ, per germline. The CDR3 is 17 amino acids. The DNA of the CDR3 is TGTGCCAGCAGCCTACCGGATAGCGGGAGGGCGAAACGGGGGCAGTACTTC. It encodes CASSLPDSGRAKRGQYF.

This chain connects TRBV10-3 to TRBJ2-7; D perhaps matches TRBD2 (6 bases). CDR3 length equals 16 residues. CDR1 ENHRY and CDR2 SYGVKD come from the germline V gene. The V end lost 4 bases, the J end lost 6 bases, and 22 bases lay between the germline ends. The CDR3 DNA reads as TGTGCCATCAGTGGAACCCTAAGCGGAGGGGCGGGCGAGCAGTACTTC. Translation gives CAISGTLSGGAGEQYF.